The next 2 T cell receptor beta chains were all read from a single sample in a study of CD8+CD57+ T cells in acquired aplastic anemia. Genomic DNA served as template for TCR beta VDJ and CDR3 profiling. TCRdb analysed the reads with MiXCR anew, one entry per CDR3 protein. The sample shows some 210,000 distinct CDR3 sequences, roughly 57% of them seen only once. Input material: sorted CD4+, CD8+, or CD8+CD57+ T cells (not recorded which) from PBMCs. The receptors stem from a human donor in good health.

As regards this clonotype: A junction end diverges from the germline sequence, so it may reflect a read error. The chain is built from TRBV13 and TRBJ2-7; D may match TRBD1 or TRBD2 (5 bases each). Germline loops: CDR1 PRHDT, CDR2 FYEKMQ (reference sequence). The CDR3 length is 15 residues. The CDR3 reads CTSSPSRVTSYEQYF. CDR3 DNA sequence: TGTACCAGCAGTCCTAGCAGGGTAACTTCCTACGAGCAGTACTTC.

J is TRBJ1-1 and V is TRBV7-9, with 8 bases lining up with TRBD1. This CDR3 comprises 16 residues. Germline trimming cut 4 bases from V and 3 bases from J; bases unmatched to any gene: 10. Germline V gene lookup returns CDR1 SEHNR and CDR2 FQNEAQ (reference sequence). The CDR3 spells CASSWYLTGDDTEAFF. The DNA of the CDR3 is TGTGCCAGCAGCTGGTATCTGACAGGGGACGACACTGAAGCTTTCTTT.